Shown below are 23 T cell receptor beta chains from a single sample sequenced in a study of lymphopenia after photon versus proton radiotherapy. TCRdb's copy holds only in-frame clones and misses some; the assay was immunoSEQ multiplex PCR. The profile covers tens of thousands of clones, with around four fifths appearing a single time and 21% taken by the ten largest. The sample was peripheral blood, taken from a patient treated with proton-based radiotherapy. These receptors were obtained from a woman in her sixties or seventies with pancreatic cancer.

The chain is built from TRBV30 and TRBJ1-2; 8 positions match TRBD1. The CDR3 is 13 residues long. The V gene's germline CDR1 is GTSNPN and CDR2 SVGIG (reference sequence). V gave up 4 bases and J gave up 3 bases; unmatched junction bases: 4. For the CDR3, the DNA is TGTGCCTGGACCCAGGGGGCCGACTATGGCTACACCTTC. Translated: CAWTQGADYGYTF.

V usage is TRBV4-2 and J usage is TRBJ1-6; TRBD1 matches 8 bases. J was trimmed by 9 bases and V by 0 bases; bases with no gene match: 10. Germline CDR1 LGHNA, CDR2 YNFKEQ. The CDR3 extends over 17 amino acids. CDR3 bases: TGTGCCAGCAGCCAAGAATCCATGGACAGGGTCGGTTCACCCCTCCACTTT. It encodes CASSQESMDRVGSPLHF.

The V and J genes are TRBV9 and TRBJ2-5, with TRBD1 matching 8 bases. Germline-derived CDR1 and CDR2 are SGDLS and YYNGEE. The CDR3 has 15 amino acids. V shed 0 bases, J shed 4 bases, and the junction held 5 bases outside the gene matches. The CDR3 coding sequence is TGTGCCAGCAGCGTAGGCCTTGGACAGGGAGAGACCCAGTACTTC. Protein product: CASSVGLGQGETQYF.

This rearrangement joins TRBV11-3 to TRBJ2-7; D perhaps matches TRBD1 (5 bases). Trimming cost V 0 bases and J 4 bases, with 13 bases left between them. The length of the CDR3 is 15 residues. CDR1 is SGHNT, CDR2 YENEEA, per germline. CDR3 protein: CASSLDRAGEYEQYF. The CDR3 DNA reads as TGTGCCAGCAGCTTAGACAGGGCAGGAGAATACGAGCAGTACTTC.

CDR3: CASSGTQGNTEAFF. CDR3 coding DNA: TGTGCCAGCAGTGGGACACAGGGGAACACTGAAGCTTTCTTT. This chain uses TRBV2 with TRBJ1-1; maybe TRBD1 (6 bases). CDR3 length equals 14 residues. The germline gives CDR1 SNHLY, CDR2 FYNNEI. Trimming removed 4 bases from V and 1 base from J, with 10 bases in between.

The chain combines TRBV28 with TRBJ2-7, with TRBD1 matching over 10 bases. The CDR3 is made up of 13 amino acids. The trim removed 9 bases at V and 3 bases at J, leaving 5 bases unmatched. Germline V gene lookup returns CDR1 MDHEN and CDR2 SYDVKM. The CDR3 sequence is CASFRTGGYEQYF. CDR3 nucleotides: TGTGCCAGTTTCCGGACAGGGGGCTACGAGCAGTACTTC.

The chain uses TRBV5-3 and TRBJ1-1; D not resolved. TRBV5-3 is sorted into the ORF group, with uncertain function. The V end was cut by 0 bases, the J end by 0 bases, with 18 bases between. The CDR3 has 18 residues. The CDR3 loop is CARSLAVSGSELNTEAFF. The DNA of the CDR3 is TGTGCCAGAAGCTTGGCGGTCAGCGGCTCTGAATTGAACACTGAAGCTTTCTTT.

This clone was seen only a few times. The CDR3 nucleotides read TGTGCTAGTGGTTTGGTACAAGGGGGGACGGGAGCCGCCGGGGAGCTGTTTTTT. Translated: CASGLVQGGTGAAGELFF. This rearrangement joins TRBV12-5 to TRBJ2-2, with D perhaps assigned TRBD1 or TRBD2 (6 bases each). Germline lookup yields CDR1 LGHNT and CDR2 FRNRAP. V dropped 0 bases and J dropped 6 bases, with 20 bases sitting between them. The CDR3 runs to 18 residues. Combining the CDR3 with reference TRBV12-5 and TRBJ2-2 gives the whole variable domain DARVTQTPRHKVTEMGQEVTMRCQPILGHNTVFWYRQTMMQGLELLAYFRNRAPLDDSGMPKDRFSAEMPDATLATLKIQPSEPRDSAVYFCASGLVQGGTGAAGELFFGEGSRLTVL.

V and J are TRBV11-2 and TRBJ2-7, with 8 positions matching TRBD1. The V and J ends lost 5 bases and 3 bases, in that order; junction bases with no gene match: 6. CDR1 is SGHAT and CDR2 is FQNNGV in the germline V gene. CDR3 length equals 14 residues. The CDR3 bases are TGTGCCAGCAGCCCCTACAGGGGGAACTACGAGCAGTACTTC. This encodes CASSPYRGNYEQYF.

In this sample, this clone turned up a few times. V gene TRBV5-4 combines with J gene TRBJ2-1; D remains ambiguous. Trimming left V 1 base short and J 8 bases short, with 4 bases between. The length of the CDR3 is 11 residues. Germline V gene data show CDR1 as SGHNT and CDR2 as YYREEE (reference sequence). This CDR3 is CASSLTDEQFF. The CDR3 DNA is TGTGCCAGCAGCTTGACCGATGAGCAGTTCTTC.

This chain connects TRBV9 to TRBJ2-1; 7 positions agree with TRBD2. The germline V gene has CDR1 SGDLS and CDR2 YYNGEE. V lost 0 bases, J lost 10 bases, and 10 bases stayed unmatched. The CDR3 is made up of 15 amino acids. This chain's CDR3 is CASSVALGGIDEQFF. CDR3 nucleotides: TGTGCCAGCAGCGTAGCCCTGGGGGGGATAGACGAGCAGTTCTTC.

The genes are TRBV7-3 and TRBJ2-3; TRBD2 matches at 11 bases. Germline lookup yields CDR1 SGHTA and CDR2 FQGTGA. The CDR3 contains 18 residues. Trimming removed 5 bases from V and 7 bases from J; junction bases left unmatched: 17. The CDR3 nucleotides read TGTGCCAGCAGCAACGGAGCCCTTAGCGGGAGGGCCGTTAATACGCAGTATTTT. This codes for CASSNGALSGRAVNTQYF.

V gene TRBV7-2 combines with J gene TRBJ2-2; no firm D call. V gave up 2 bases and J gave up 5 bases, with 6 bases separating them. Germline CDR1 and CDR2: SGHTA and FQGNSA. The CDR3 sequence is 13 residues long. CDR3 sequence (DNA): TGTGCCAGCAGCTTACTTGGGACCGGGGAGCTGTTTTTT. This translates into CASSLLGTGELFF.

The gene calls are TRBV7-2 and TRBJ2-5; a weak D match, TRBD2 (6 bases). The last part of the DNA fits TRBJ2-7 better; the J call may be wrong. Germline-derived CDR1 and CDR2 are SGHTA and FQGNSA. This CDR3 comprises 14 residues. CDR3 DNA sequence: TGTGCCAGCAGTCGCGGACTAACCGCTTACGAGCAGTACTTC. It is translated as CASSRGLTAYEQYF.

This clone has more than one count but fewer than ten. This CDR3 reads CASSRFGFSTDSINEKLFF. The CDR3 DNA sequence: TGTGCCAGCAGTAGGTTCGGATTTTCAACAGACAGTATTAATGAAAAACTGTTTTTT. V is TRBV2 and J is TRBJ1-4; D may be TRBD1 (5 bases). V lost 5 bases, J lost 4 bases, and 26 bases lay in between. The CDR3 is 19 amino acids. Germline V gene sequence: CDR1 SNHLY, CDR2 FYNNEI. Drawing the rest from reference TRBV2 and TRBJ1-4, the complete variable domain is EPEVTQTPSHQVTQMGQEVILRCVPISNHLYFYWYRQILGQKVEFLVSFYNNEISEKSEIFDDQFSVERPDGSNFTLKIRSTKLEDSAMYFCASSRFGFSTDSINEKLFFGSGTQLSVL.

The chain joins TRBV5-8 to TRBJ2-5; possible D gene TRBD2, 5 bases. CDR1 is SGHTS and CDR2 is YDEGEE in the germline V gene. The V end was cut by 2 bases, the J end by 9 bases, with 14 bases between. This CDR3 comprises 13 residues. The CDR3 region is CASSFDRGIAQYF. The CDR3 DNA reads as TGTGCCAGCAGCTTTGACCGGGGTATTGCCCAGTACTTC.

The rearrangement joins TRBV28 to TRBJ1-1; 7 bases are a match to TRBD1. The length of the CDR3 is 17 residues. Germline V gene data show CDR1 as MDHEN and CDR2 as SYDVKM. Losses at the gene ends were 2 bases for V and 0 bases for J; bases not matched to a gene: 9. The CDR3: CASSLEVGTALNTEAFF. The CDR3 nucleotides read TGTGCCAGCAGTTTAGAGGTCGGGACAGCCTTGAACACTGAAGCTTTCTTT.

This clone appeared a single time. The chain employs TRBV28 and TRBJ1-6, with D maybe TRBD1 (5 bases). Deletions cut 5 bases from V and 3 bases from J, with 14 bases between. Germline CDR1 and CDR2: MDHEN and SYDVKM. This CDR3 region has 16 residues. CDR3 nucleotide sequence: TGTGCCAGCAGTCCCCAGGGAAAGAGCTATAATTCACCCCTCCACTTT. It is translated as CASSPQGKSYNSPLHF.

This clone was recorded a few times. The chain is built from TRBV27 and TRBJ2-5; 14 bases fit TRBD2. Trimming removed 4 bases from V and 6 bases from J; junction bases left unmatched: 10. The CDR3 runs to 17 residues. CDR1 is MNHEY and CDR2 is SMNVEV in the germline V gene (reference sequence). The CDR3 nucleotides are TGTGCCAGCAGTTCGATTGCCGGGACTAGCGGGAGACAGACCCAGTACTTC. The encoded protein is CASSSIAGTSGRQTQYF.

This chain joins TRBV13 and TRBJ1-6; no reliable D call. V was cut by 4 bases and J by 9 bases, with 16 bases left in between. CDR1 is PRHDT, CDR2 FYEKMQ, per germline (reference sequence). This CDR3 region has 15 residues. The CDR3 loop reads CASSSSLGGSSPLHF. The CDR3, as DNA: TGTGCCAGCAGCTCGTCGTTGGGAGGTAGTTCACCCCTCCACTTT.

The J gene is TRBJ2-2, the V gene TRBV5-1; tentative D call: TRBD1 (6 bases). Germline V gives CDR1 SGHRS, CDR2 YFSETQ. V was shortened by 4 bases and J by 5 bases, with 18 bases between the two germline ends. This CDR3 region has 16 residues. The chain's CDR3 is CASSLLGAQETGELFF. The CDR3 DNA reads as TGCGCCAGCAGCCTACTGGGGGCGCAGGAAACCGGGGAGCTGTTTTTT.

V usage is TRBV11-3 and J usage is TRBJ2-2; D gene unclear. V gave up 3 bases and J gave up 5 bases, with 10 bases separating them. Per the germline V gene, CDR1 is SGHNT and CDR2 is YENEEA. The CDR3 extends over 14 amino acids. CDR3 sequence (DNA): TGTGCCAGCAGCTTGTCTCCGGCGACCGGGGAGCTGTTTTTT. Amino acid sequence: CASSLSPATGELFF.

V and J are TRBV18 and TRBJ2-7; 8 bases align to TRBD2. This CDR3 is 16 amino acids long. Germline V gene lookup returns CDR1 KGHSH and CDR2 LQKENI. The V gene end was trimmed by 0 bases and the J gene end by 2 bases; junction bases not matched to a gene: 6. The CDR3 DNA reads TGTGCCAGCTCACCACCCGCTAGCGGGTCTGCCTACGAGCAGTACTTC. The encoded protein is CASSPPASGSAYEQYF.